The T cell receptor (beta chain) described here comes from a study of blood T cell repertoires in COVID-19. Background on the study: Samples taken during acute and convalescent COVID-19 were collected in the United States, Italy and Spain.

The CDR3 has 15 amino acids. CDR1 MNHEY and CDR2 SVGEGT come from the germline V gene. Trimming took 2 bases from V and 2 from J, leaving 12 bases between them. This clone has just one count. The method was immunoSEQ multiplex PCR; TCRdb's version includes in-frame clones alone and lacks a portion of them. The table lists 200,000 to 300,000 clones, 87% of them singletons. The sequenced sample was peripheral blood. The rearrangement uses TRBV6-2 or TRBV6-3 and TRBJ2-5; D uncertain. The receptor's source is a man aged 18 to 30 with active or convalescent COVID-19. The CDR3 DNA follows: TGTGCCAGCAGTTACCTTCCCCTGACACAAGAGACCCAGTACTTC. Protein product: CASSYLPLTQETQYF.